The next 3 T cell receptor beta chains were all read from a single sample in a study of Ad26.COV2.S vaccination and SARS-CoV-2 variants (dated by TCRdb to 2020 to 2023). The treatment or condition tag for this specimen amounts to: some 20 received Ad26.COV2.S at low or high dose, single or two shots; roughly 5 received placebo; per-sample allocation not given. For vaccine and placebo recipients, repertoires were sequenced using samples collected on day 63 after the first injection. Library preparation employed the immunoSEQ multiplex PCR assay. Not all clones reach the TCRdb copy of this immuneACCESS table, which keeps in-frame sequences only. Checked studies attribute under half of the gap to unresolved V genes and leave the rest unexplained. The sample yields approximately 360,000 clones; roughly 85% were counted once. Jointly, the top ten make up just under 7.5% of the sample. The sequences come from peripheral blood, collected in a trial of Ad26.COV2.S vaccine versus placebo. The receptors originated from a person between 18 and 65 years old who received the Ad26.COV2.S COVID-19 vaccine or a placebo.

CDR3 nucleotides: TGTGCTAGTGCCTGGGATACGCAGTATTTT. Protein product: CASAWDTQYF. The chain carries TRBV12-5 and TRBJ2-3; D is unresolved. V lost 7 bases and J lost 6, with 5 bases in between. Per the germline V gene, CDR1 is LGHNT and CDR2 is FRNRAP. This CDR3 region has 10 residues.

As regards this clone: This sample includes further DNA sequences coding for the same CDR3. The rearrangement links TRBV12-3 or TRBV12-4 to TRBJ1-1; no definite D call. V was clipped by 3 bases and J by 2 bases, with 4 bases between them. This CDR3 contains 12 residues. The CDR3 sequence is CASSFGNTEAFF. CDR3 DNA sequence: TGTGCCAGCAGTTTCGGAAACACTGAAGCTTTCTTT.

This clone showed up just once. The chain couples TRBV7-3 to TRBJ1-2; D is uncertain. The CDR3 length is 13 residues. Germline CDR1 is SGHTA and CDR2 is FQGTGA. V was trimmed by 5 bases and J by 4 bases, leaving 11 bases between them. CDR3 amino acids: CASSVGAGYGYTF. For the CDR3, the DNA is TGTGCCAGCAGCGTGGGCGCAGGCTATGGCTACACCTTC.